This T cell receptor (beta chain) emerged from a study of shared T cell receptors in the human thymus. This CDR3 comprises 15 residues. CDR1 and CDR2 (germline): MGHRA, YSYEKL. V was pared by 0 bases and J by 1 base, with 1 base of the junction left unmatched. Profiled with immunoSEQ multiplex PCR; TCRdb holds only in-frame clones, not every one. Of hundreds of thousands of clones listed, 70% to 90% are singletons. These records were also assigned to another study, of human thymus T cells. That source reports: Donation was from healthy Finnish infants who were having corrective surgery that addressed congenital heart defects. The thymus tissue came from resections taken during corrective heart surgery. There appeared to be biased usage of V and J genes in thymic and blood repertoires. Related research examined unrelated individuals and reported that their thymic repertoires overlapped highly.

The chain joins TRBV4-1 to TRBJ1-1; TRBD1 matches at 8 bases. Sequenced input: thymocytes. The sequence derives from a boy in the first two years of life with a congenital heart defect. This CDR3 is CASSQDRGQNTEAFF. DNA for the CDR3: TGCGCCAGCAGCCAAGACAGGGGGCAGAACACTGAAGCTTTCTTT.